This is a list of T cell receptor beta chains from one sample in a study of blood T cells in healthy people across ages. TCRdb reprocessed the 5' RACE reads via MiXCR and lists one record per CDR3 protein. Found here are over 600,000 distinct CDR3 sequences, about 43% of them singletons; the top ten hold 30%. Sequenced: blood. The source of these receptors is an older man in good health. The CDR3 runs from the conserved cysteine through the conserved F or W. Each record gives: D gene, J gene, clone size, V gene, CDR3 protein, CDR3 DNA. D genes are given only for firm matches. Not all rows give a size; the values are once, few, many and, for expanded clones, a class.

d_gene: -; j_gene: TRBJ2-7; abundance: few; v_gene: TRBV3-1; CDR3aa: CASSQGQGGYEQYF; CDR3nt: TGTGCCAGCAGCCAAGGGCAGGGTGGCTACGAGCAGTACTTC
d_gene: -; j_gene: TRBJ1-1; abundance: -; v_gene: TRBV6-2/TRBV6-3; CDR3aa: CASSQGSEAFF; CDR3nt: TGTGCCAGCAGTCAAGGATCAGAAGCTTTCTTT
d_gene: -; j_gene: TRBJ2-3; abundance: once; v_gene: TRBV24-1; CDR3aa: CATSDRFTGYSNTQYF; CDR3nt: TGTGCCACCAGTGACCGGTTTACAGGGTACTCAAATACGCAGTATTTT
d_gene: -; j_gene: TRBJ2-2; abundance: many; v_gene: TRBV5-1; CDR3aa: CASSLEAAGRTGELFF; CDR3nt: TGCGCCAGCAGCTTGGAAGCAGCAGGGCGAACCGGGGAGCTGTTTTTT
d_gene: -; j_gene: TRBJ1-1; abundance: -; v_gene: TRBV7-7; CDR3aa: CASSRPPPGEGTEAFF; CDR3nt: TGTGCCAGCAGTCGCCCGCCGCCGGGGGAGGGAACTGAAGCTTTCTTT
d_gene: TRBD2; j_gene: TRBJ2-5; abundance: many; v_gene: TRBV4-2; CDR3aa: CASSQGLAGGWETQYF; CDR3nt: TGTGCCAGCAGCCAGGGCCTAGCGGGAGGTTGGGAGACCCAGTACTTC
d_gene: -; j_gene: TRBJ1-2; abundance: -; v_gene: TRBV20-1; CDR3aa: CSTPKTANYGYTF; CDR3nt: TGCAGTACTCCGAAGACAGCTAACTATGGCTACACCTTC
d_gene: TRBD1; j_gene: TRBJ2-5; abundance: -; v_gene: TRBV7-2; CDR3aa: CASSATGGGETQYF; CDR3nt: TGTGCCAGCAGCGCGACAGGGGGGGGAGAGACCCAGTACTTC
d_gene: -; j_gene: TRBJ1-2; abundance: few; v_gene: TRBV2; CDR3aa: CASSESGAYGYTF; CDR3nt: TGTGCCAGCAGTGAATCGGGGGCCTATGGCTACACCTTC
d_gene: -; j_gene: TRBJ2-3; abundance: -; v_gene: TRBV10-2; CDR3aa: CASSGVVISSTDTQYF; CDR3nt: TGCGCCAGCAGTGGTGTAGTGATATCTAGCACAGATACGCAGTATTTT
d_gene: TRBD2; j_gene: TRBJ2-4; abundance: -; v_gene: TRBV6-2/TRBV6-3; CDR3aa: CAIGLAGGRDIQYF; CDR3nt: TGTGCCATCGGACTAGCGGGGGGGCGGGACATTCAGTACTTC
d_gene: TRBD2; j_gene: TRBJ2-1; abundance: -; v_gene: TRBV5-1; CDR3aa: CASSLAERGNNEQFF; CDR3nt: TGCGCCAGCAGCTTGGCCGAGCGGGGAAACAATGAGCAGTTCTTC
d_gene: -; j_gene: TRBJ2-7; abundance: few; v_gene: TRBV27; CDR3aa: CASSFKWGYEQYF; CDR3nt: TGTGCCAGCAGTTTCAAGTGGGGCTACGAGCAGTACTTC
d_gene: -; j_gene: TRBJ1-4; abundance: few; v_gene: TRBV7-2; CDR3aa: CASSLAARTNEKLFF; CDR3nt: TGTGCCAGCAGCTTAGCGGCCAGAACTAATGAAAAACTGTTTTTT
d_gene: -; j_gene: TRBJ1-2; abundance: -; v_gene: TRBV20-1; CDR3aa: CSTGMSYGYTF; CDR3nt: TGCAGTACAGGGATGAGCTATGGCTACACCTTC
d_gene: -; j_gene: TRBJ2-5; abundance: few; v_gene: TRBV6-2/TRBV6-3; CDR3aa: CASKRSQETQYF; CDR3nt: TGTGCCAGCAAGCGGTCCCAAGAGACCCAGTACTTC
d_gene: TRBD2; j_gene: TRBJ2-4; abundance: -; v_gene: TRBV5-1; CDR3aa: CASSLAGGSDIQYF; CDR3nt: TGCGCCAGCAGCTTGGCCGGGGGGTCAGACATTCAGTACTTC
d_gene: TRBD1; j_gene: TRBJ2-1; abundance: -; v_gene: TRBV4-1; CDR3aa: CASSQGRTGGYNEQFF; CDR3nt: TGCGCCAGCAGCCAAGGTCGGACAGGGGGGTACAATGAGCAGTTCTTC
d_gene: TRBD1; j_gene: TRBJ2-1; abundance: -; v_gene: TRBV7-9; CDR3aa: CASSFLRDRGFNEQFF; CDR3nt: TGTGCCAGCAGCTTTCTCCGGGACAGGGGTTTCAATGAGCAGTTCTTC
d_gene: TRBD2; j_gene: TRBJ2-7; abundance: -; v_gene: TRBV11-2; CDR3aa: CASTRAGGQYEQYF; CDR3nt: TGTGCCAGCACCCGCGCGGGGGGGCAGTACGAGCAGTACTTC
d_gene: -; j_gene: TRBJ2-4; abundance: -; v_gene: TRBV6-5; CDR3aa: CASSYSAGKYF; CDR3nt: TGTGCCAGCAGTTACTCGGCAGGGAAGTACTTC
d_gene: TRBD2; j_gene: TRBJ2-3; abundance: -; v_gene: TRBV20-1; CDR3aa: CSASPGLAGVEDTQYF; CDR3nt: TGCAGTGCTAGTCCTGGACTAGCGGGGGTCGAAGATACGCAGTATTTT
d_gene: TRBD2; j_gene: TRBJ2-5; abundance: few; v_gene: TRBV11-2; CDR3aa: CASSSTSGWQETQYF; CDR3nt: TGTGCCAGCAGCTCGACTAGCGGGTGGCAAGAGACCCAGTACTTC
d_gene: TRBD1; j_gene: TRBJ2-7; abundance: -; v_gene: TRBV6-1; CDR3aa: CASNPYRGRNEQYF; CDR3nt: TGTGCCAGCAACCCTTACAGGGGTAGAAACGAGCAGTACTTC
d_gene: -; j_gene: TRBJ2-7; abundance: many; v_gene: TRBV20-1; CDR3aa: CSARAPSYEQYF; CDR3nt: TGCAGTGCTAGAGCCCCTAGCTACGAGCAGTACTTC
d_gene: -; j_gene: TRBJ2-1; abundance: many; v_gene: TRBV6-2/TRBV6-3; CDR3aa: CASSYSYRDYQYNEQFF; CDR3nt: TGTGCCAGCAGTTATAGCTACAGGGACTACCAATACAATGAGCAGTTCTTC
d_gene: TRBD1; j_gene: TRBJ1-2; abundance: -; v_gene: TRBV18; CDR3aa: CASTEQGLSGGYTF; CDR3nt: TGTGCCAGCACTGAACAGGGGCTATCTGGAGGCTACACCTTC
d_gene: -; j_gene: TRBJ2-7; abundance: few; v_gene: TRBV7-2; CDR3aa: CASSRDRPYEQYF; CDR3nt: TGTGCCAGCAGCCGTGACCGTCCCTACGAGCAGTACTTC
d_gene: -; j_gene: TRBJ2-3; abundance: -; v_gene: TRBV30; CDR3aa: CAWSVRGSPDTQYF; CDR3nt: TGTGCCTGGAGTGTAAGGGGGAGCCCAGATACGCAGTATTTT
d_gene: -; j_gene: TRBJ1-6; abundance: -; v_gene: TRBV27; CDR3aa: CASSTILTARYNSLLHF; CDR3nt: TGTGCCAGCAGTACAATCCTGACAGCGCGCTATAATTCACTCCTCCACTTT
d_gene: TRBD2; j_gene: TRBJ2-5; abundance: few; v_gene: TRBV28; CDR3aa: CASSLEGQGWTRRETQYF; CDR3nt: TGTGCCAGCAGTTTAGAAGGTCAGGGTTGGACTAGGCGAGAGACCCAGTACTTC
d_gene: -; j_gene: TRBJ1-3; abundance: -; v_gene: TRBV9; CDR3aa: CASSPLTGSFSGNTIYF; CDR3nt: TGTGCCAGCAGCCCGTTGACAGGTTCCTTCTCTGGAAACACCATATATTTT
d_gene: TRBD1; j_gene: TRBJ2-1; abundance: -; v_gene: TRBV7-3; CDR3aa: CASNSQGQRTYNEQFF; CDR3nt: TGTGCCAGCAACTCACAGGGACAGCGAACCTACAATGAGCAGTTCTTC
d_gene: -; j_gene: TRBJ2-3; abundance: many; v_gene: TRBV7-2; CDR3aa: CASSLARGTDTQYF; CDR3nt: TGTGCCAGCAGCTTAGCAAGGGGGACAGATACGCAGTATTTT
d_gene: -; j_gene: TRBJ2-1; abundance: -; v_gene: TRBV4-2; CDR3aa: CASSPSVGGEYNEQFF; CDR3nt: TGTGCCAGCAGCCCCTCGGTGGGCGGGGAATACAATGAGCAGTTCTTC
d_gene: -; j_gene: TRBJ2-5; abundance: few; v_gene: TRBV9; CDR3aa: CASSVGVRGGETQYF; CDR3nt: TGTGCCAGCAGCGTAGGAGTCAGGGGTGGCGAGACCCAGTACTTC
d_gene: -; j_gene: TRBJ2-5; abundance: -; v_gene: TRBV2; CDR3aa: CASSWRETQYF; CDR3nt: TGTGCCAGCAGTTGGAGAGAGACCCAGTACTTC
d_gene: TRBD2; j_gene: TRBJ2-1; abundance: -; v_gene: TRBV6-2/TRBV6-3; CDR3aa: CASKPGLAWSEQFF; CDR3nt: TGTGCCAGCAAACCGGGACTAGCGTGGAGTGAGCAGTTCTTC
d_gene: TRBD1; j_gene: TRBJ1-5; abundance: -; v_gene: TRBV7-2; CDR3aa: CASSLRTGGIGNQPQHF; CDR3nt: TGTGCCAGCAGCTTGAGGACAGGGGGAATCGGCAATCAGCCCCAGCATTTT
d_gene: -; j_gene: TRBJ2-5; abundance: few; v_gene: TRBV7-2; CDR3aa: CASRDSGRETQYF; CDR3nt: TGTGCCAGCAGGGATAGTGGCCGGGAGACCCAGTACTTC
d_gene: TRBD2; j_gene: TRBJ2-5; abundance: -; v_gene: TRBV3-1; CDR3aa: CASSQDWLAGEQYF; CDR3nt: TGTGCCAGCAGCCAAGATTGGCTAGCGGGGGAGCAGTACTTC
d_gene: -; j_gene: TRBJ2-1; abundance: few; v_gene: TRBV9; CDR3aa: CASSADASFGNEQFF; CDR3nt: TGTGCCAGCAGTGCCGACGCCAGCTTCGGTAATGAGCAGTTCTTC